Listed here is a single TCR beta chain. This sample is drawn from a study of blood T cell repertoires in COVID-19. Study overall: Sites across the United States, Italy and Spain contributed samples from acute and convalescent COVID-19.

The repertoire was sequenced with immunoSEQ multiplex PCR; TCRdb's copy has only in-frame clones and lacks some. The table has 140,000 to 150,000 clones, roughly nine tenths seen once. This CDR3 region has 15 residues. Germline CDR1 and CDR2: MNHNY and SVGAGI (reference sequence). Between the trimmed V and J ends, which lost 0 bases and 3 bases, there was a span of 11 bases. Sequencing used peripheral blood. The rearrangement joins TRBV6-6 to TRBJ2-5, with D tentatively TRBD1 (5 bases). The receptor's source is a man between 18 and 35 years old with COVID-19, enrolled during active disease. The CDR3 region is CASSYSGQGEETQYF. For the CDR3, the DNA is TGTGCCAGCAGTTACTCGGGGCAGGGTGAAGAGACCCAGTACTTC.